This T cell receptor (beta chain) was profiled in a study of beta chain features in type 1 diabetes. Study observations and caveats: Type 1 diabetes patients showed a moderate but significant shortening of TCRB CDR3s in all four CD4+ subsets. Whether HLA type influences TCRB rearrangement remained unresolved here. The study found that naive, central memory and Treg TCRB repertoires appeared more similar in patients than in healthy donors.

Deletions cut 3 bases from V and 2 bases from J, with 8 bases between. This CDR3 spans 14 amino acids. The germline CDR1 and CDR2 sequences are KGHSH and LQKENI. Sorting produced populations that all topped 95% purity. Expressed TCRB transcripts were sequenced because the entire RNA isolate underwent reverse transcription. The average read count of naive, central memory and regulatory T cell samples was approximately 3.5 million. The table came from immunoSEQ multiplex PCR; TCRdb's copy has only in-frame clones and leaves some out. The sample yields 600,000 to 700,000 clones, 12% seen once. This clone has just a few counts. Its antigen is unidentified.

The chain recombines TRBV18 with TRBJ1-5; weak D call: TRBD1 (5 bases). What was sequenced was naive CD4+ T cells from blood. The sequence came from a man under 40 with type 1 diabetes. CDR3 protein: CASSPDSGNQPQHF. The DNA of the CDR3 is TGTGCCAGCTCACCCGACAGCGGCAATCAGCCCCAGCATTTT.